Below are 2 T cell receptor beta chains sequenced from a single sample in a study of early T cells in non-severe SARS-CoV-2 infection. TCRdb re-analysed the 5' RACE reads in MiXCR, keeping a single row per CDR3 protein. Of roughly 60,000 distinct CDR3 sequences listed, roughly an eighth are singletons. Sequencing was carried out using whole blood. These receptors were obtained from an adult who was a healthcare worker with PCR-confirmed SARS-CoV-2 infection or an uninfected control (not recorded which).

This clonotype was counted only a few times. The chain couples TRBV12-3 or TRBV12-4 to TRBJ1-1, with D possibly being TRBD1 (6 bases). Trimming took off 7 bases at V and 11 bases at J, with 17 bases between the two ends. This CDR3 has 12 residues. CDR3 region: CASTSTGPNAFF. The CDR3 coding sequence is TGTGCCAGCACCTCGACAGGACCGAATGCTTTCTTT.

This clonotype was recorded many times. The chain links TRBV20-1 to TRBJ2-3; the match to TRBD1 covers 8 bases. This CDR3 has 15 residues. Germline CDR1 reads DFQATT; CDR2 reads SNEGSKA (reference sequence). With 4 bases clipped from V and 3 bases from J, the junction kept 9 bases outside the gene matches. This CDR3 reads CSAILTRGQTDTQYF. DNA for the CDR3: TGCAGTGCTATTCTTACCAGGGGGCAAACAGATACGCAGTATTTT.